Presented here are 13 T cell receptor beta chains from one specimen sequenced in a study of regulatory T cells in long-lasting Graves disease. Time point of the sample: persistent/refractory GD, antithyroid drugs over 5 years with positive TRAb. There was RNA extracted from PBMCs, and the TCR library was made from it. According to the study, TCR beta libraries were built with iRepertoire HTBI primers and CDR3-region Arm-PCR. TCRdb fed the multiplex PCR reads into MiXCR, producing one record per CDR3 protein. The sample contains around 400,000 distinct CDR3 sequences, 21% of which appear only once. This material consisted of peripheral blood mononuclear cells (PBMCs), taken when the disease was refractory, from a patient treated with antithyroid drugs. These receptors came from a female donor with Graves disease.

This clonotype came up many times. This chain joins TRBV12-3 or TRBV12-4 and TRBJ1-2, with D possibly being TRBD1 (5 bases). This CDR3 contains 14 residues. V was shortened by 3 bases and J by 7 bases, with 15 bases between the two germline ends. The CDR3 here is CASSFKELGGGYTF. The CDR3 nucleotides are TGTGCCAGCAGTTTCAAGGAGCTGGGGGGTGGCTACACCTTC.

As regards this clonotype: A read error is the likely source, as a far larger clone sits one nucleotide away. In nucleotides, the CDR3 is TGTGCCAGCAGTGAAAGGCAGGGACACTACGGGCAGTACTTC. Translation: CASSERQGHYGQYF. V gene TRBV7-2 combines with J gene TRBJ2-7; D is possibly TRBD1 (6 bases). This CDR3 comprises 14 residues. Per the germline V gene, CDR1 is SGHTA and CDR2 is FQGNSA.

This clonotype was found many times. The CDR3 nucleotides are TGTGCCACCAGCAGCTCTAGTGGTAACGAGCAGTACTTC. Its translation is CATSSSSGNEQYF. The gene calls are TRBV15 and TRBJ2-7; D not resolved. V gave up 3 bases and J gave up 5 bases, with 11 bases separating them. Germline assignment: CDR1 LNHNV and CDR2 YYDKDF (reference sequence). This CDR3 has 13 amino acids.

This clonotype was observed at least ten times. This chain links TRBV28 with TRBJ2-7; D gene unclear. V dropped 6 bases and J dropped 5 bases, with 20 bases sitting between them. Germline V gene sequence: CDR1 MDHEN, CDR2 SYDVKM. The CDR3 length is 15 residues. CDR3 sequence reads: CASSPNLVSGHEQYF. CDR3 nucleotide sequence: TGTGCCAGCAGCCCGAATTTGGTGAGTGGACACGAGCAGTACTTC.

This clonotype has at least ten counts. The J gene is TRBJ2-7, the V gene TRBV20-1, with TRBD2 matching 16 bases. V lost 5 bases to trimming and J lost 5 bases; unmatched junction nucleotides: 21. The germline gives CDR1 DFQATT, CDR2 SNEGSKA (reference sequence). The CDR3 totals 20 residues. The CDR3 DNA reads TGCAGTGCTCACCGGAGGGGACTAGCGGGAGGGCATAGGTTCGTCGACGAGCAGTACTTC. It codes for CSAHRRGLAGGHRFVDEQYF.

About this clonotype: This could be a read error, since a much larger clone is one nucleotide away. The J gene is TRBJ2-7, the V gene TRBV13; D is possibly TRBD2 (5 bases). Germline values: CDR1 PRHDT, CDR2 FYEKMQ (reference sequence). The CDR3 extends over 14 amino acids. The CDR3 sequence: CTSSLEDAGGEQYF. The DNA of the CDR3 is TGTACCAGCAGCTTAGAAGACGCTGGCGGGGAGCAGTACTTC.

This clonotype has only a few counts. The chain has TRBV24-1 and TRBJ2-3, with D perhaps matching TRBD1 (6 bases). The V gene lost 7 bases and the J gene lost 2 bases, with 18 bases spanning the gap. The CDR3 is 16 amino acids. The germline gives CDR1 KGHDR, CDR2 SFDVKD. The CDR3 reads CATSGHQDRATDTQYF. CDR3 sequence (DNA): TGTGCCACCAGCGGCCACCAGGACAGAGCCACAGATACGCAGTATTTT.

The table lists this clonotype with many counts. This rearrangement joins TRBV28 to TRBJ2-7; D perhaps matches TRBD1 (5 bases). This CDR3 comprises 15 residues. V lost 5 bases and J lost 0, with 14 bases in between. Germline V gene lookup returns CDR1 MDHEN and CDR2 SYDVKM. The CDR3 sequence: CASSPPDTDSYEQYF. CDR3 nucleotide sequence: TGTGCCAGCAGTCCCCCGGACACCGACTCCTACGAGCAGTACTTC.

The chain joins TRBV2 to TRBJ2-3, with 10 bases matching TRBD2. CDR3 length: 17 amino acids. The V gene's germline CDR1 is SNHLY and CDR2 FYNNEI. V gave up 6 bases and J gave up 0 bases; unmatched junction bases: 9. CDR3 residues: CASRSLAGVGSTDTQYF. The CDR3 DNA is TGTGCCAGCAGATCTCTAGCGGGAGTCGGGAGCACAGATACGCAGTATTTT.

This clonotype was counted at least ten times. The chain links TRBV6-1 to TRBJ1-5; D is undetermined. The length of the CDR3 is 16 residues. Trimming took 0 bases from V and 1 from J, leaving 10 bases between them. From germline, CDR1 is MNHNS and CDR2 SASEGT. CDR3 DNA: TGTGCCAGCAGTGAAGCGCTTGGACGCAGCAATCAGCCCCAGCATTTT. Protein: CASSEALGRSNQPQHF.

CDR3 nucleotide sequence: TGTGCCAGCAGCTCCCTCGGTCAGCGGGAGGGAAACAATGAGCAGTTCTTC. As protein: CASSSLGQREGNNEQFF. V usage is TRBV11-2 and J usage is TRBJ2-1; 10 nucleotides line up with TRBD2. Germline trimming cut 4 bases from V and 5 bases from J; bases unmatched to any gene: 11. Germline V gene lookup returns CDR1 SGHAT and CDR2 FQNNGV. This CDR3 has 17 residues.

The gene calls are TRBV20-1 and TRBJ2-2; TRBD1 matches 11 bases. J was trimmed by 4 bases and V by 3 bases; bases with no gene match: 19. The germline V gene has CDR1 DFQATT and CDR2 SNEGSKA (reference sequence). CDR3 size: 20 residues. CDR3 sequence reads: CSASVQNRDRGLMFTGELFF. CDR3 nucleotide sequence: TGCAGTGCTAGCGTTCAGAACCGGGACAGGGGGTTAATGTTCACCGGGGAGCTGTTTTTT.

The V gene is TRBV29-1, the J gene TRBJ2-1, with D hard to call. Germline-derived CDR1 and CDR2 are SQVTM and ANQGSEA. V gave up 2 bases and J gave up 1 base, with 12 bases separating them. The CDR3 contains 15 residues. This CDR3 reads CSVEPRRKSYNEQFF. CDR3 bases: TGCAGCGTTGAACCCCGCAGAAAATCCTACAATGAGCAGTTCTTC.